This T cell receptor (beta chain) was profiled in a study of early T cells in non-severe SARS-CoV-2 infection. Study at large: Alpha and beta chains were unpaired, from unsorted whole-blood bulk RNA.

This clonotype has just a few counts. The target antigen is unknown. Molecules of cDNA were individually given unique molecular identifiers that were attached to them. TCRdb fed the 5' RACE reads into MiXCR, producing one record per CDR3 protein. The profile shows roughly 47,000 distinct CDR3 sequences, 20% to 25% of them singletons. The ends were cut back, 7 bases at V and 1 base at J, with 10 bases in the middle. From germline, CDR1 is MNHEY and CDR2 SMNVEV (reference sequence). The CDR3 spans 13 residues. The study, taken as a whole, reports: Reliance on VDJdb matching favored anti-spike CD8 responses; private and CD4 specificities were missed.

The J gene is TRBJ2-5, the V gene TRBV27, with D tentatively TRBD1 (5 bases). Source: whole blood, taken at baseline. The receptor was isolated from an adult who was a healthcare worker with PCR-confirmed SARS-CoV-2 infection or an uninfected control (not recorded which). The CDR3 bases are TGTGCCAGCAAAGGGGCATTCCAAGAGACCCAGTACTTC. Translation: CASKGAFQETQYF.